These T cell receptor beta chains were read from a single sample in a study of identical twins. TCRdb ran MiXCR on the 5' RACE reads and lists one entry per CDR3 protein. Here the sample spans 600,000 to 800,000 distinct CDR3 sequences, 21% being singletons. Another study also made use of these data, one on T cells expressing NK-cell markers.

Input material: PBMCs. These receptors were collected from a woman between 18 and 30 years old in good health. The CDR3 runs from the conserved cysteine through the conserved F or W. Each record gives: J gene, V gene, D gene, clone size, CDR3 DNA, CDR3 protein. D genes are given only for firm matches. Where a row states a size, it is once, few, many or the class of an expanded clone; other rows omit it.

j_call: TRBJ2-5; v_call: TRBV27; d_call: NA; clone_size: few; cdr3_nt: TGTGCCAGCAGTTTATTGGCCATAGGGAGAGAGACCCAGTACTTC; cdr3_aa: CASSLLAIGRETQYF
j_call: TRBJ2-1; v_call: TRBV29-1; d_call: NA; clone_size: NA; cdr3_nt: TGCAGCGGCGGACAGCTCGACAATGAGCAGTTCTTC; cdr3_aa: CSGGQLDNEQFF
j_call: TRBJ2-7; v_call: TRBV20-1; d_call: TRBD2; clone_size: NA; cdr3_nt: TGCAGTGCTAGAGACCCTGGGGGGGGTACGAAGGAGCAGTACTTC; cdr3_aa: CSARDPGGGTKEQYF
j_call: TRBJ2-2; v_call: TRBV4-3; d_call: NA; clone_size: NA; cdr3_nt: TGCGCCAGCAGCCAAGGCAGGGGAACCTTGACCACCGGGGAGCTGTTTTTT; cdr3_aa: CASSQGRGTLTTGELFF
j_call: TRBJ2-1; v_call: TRBV3-1; d_call: TRBD2; clone_size: NA; cdr3_nt: TGTGCCAGCGATCTAGCGGGGGGTGGTGAGCAGTTCTTC; cdr3_aa: CASDLAGGGEQFF
j_call: TRBJ1-2; v_call: TRBV20-1; d_call: NA; clone_size: few; cdr3_nt: TGCAGTGCTAGCGCGCCGGGAGAGGTTTATGGCTACACCTTC; cdr3_aa: CSASAPGEVYGYTF
j_call: TRBJ2-2; v_call: TRBV3-1; d_call: NA; clone_size: NA; cdr3_nt: TGTGCCAGCAGCCACTTAGACAGAGCGAACACCGGGGAGCTGTTTTTT; cdr3_aa: CASSHLDRANTGELFF
j_call: TRBJ2-7; v_call: TRBV20-1; d_call: NA; clone_size: few; cdr3_nt: TGCAGTGCTAGTCCCGGAGGGGTGGGCTACGAGCAGTACTTC; cdr3_aa: CSASPGGVGYEQYF
j_call: TRBJ1-1; v_call: TRBV11-3; d_call: NA; clone_size: few; cdr3_nt: TGTGCCAGCAGTAACACCCAGGGATACGCTGAAGCTTTCTTT; cdr3_aa: CASSNTQGYAEAFF
j_call: TRBJ2-3; v_call: TRBV4-3; d_call: NA; clone_size: few; cdr3_nt: TGCGCCAGCAGCCCTCGGGACGGATTCCCGGATACGCAGTATTTT; cdr3_aa: CASSPRDGFPDTQYF
j_call: TRBJ1-6; v_call: TRBV7-2; d_call: NA; clone_size: many; cdr3_nt: TGTGCCAGCAGCCGAGCGTCTATTTCTAATTCACCCCTCCACTTT; cdr3_aa: CASSRASISNSPLHF
j_call: TRBJ2-7; v_call: TRBV2; d_call: NA; clone_size: NA; cdr3_nt: TGTGCCAGCAGCTACCAGGGAAGCAACGAGCAGTACTTC; cdr3_aa: CASSYQGSNEQYF
j_call: TRBJ2-1; v_call: TRBV20-1; d_call: NA; clone_size: NA; cdr3_nt: TGCAGTGCTAGAGATGCCCGGCTAACCAATAAAGAGCAGTTCTTC; cdr3_aa: CSARDARLTNKEQFF
j_call: TRBJ2-3; v_call: TRBV6-6; d_call: TRBD2; clone_size: NA; cdr3_nt: TGTGCCAGCAGTGGGACGGGGCGGGGGGGTATAGAGCAGTATTTT; cdr3_aa: CASSGTGRGGIEQYF
j_call: TRBJ2-1; v_call: TRBV5-1; d_call: NA; clone_size: NA; cdr3_nt: TGCGCCAGCAGCTCCTCGGGGGATAGCTCCTACAATGAGCAGTTCTTC; cdr3_aa: CASSSSGDSSYNEQFF
j_call: TRBJ2-1; v_call: TRBV3-1; d_call: TRBD2; clone_size: NA; cdr3_nt: TGTGCCAGCAGCCAAGATCTAGCGGTGAATGAGCAGTTCTTC; cdr3_aa: CASSQDLAVNEQFF
j_call: TRBJ2-7; v_call: TRBV5-5; d_call: NA; clone_size: once; cdr3_nt: TGTGCCAGCAGCGATGGGCCTACCTACGAGCAGTACTTC; cdr3_aa: CASSDGPTYEQYF
j_call: TRBJ2-7; v_call: TRBV19; d_call: NA; clone_size: few; cdr3_nt: TGTGCCAGTAGTAAACGGGTCGGGCAGGGCAGCGACGAGCAGTACTTC; cdr3_aa: CASSKRVGQGSDEQYF
j_call: TRBJ2-5; v_call: TRBV10-3; d_call: TRBD2; clone_size: few; cdr3_nt: TGTGCCGCCCGGGGAAGTCGGGAGGGAGAGACCCAGTACTTC; cdr3_aa: CAARGSREGETQYF
j_call: TRBJ2-7; v_call: TRBV20-1; d_call: TRBD2; clone_size: many; cdr3_nt: TGCAGTGCCTACACTAGCGGGAGGTCCTACGAGCAGTACTTC; cdr3_aa: CSAYTSGRSYEQYF
j_call: TRBJ2-5; v_call: TRBV12-3/TRBV12-4; d_call: NA; clone_size: NA; cdr3_nt: TGTGCCAGCAGTGGGGAGTGGACGGCGGGGGAGACCCAGTACTTC; cdr3_aa: CASSGEWTAGETQYF
j_call: TRBJ2-3; v_call: TRBV6-1; d_call: NA; clone_size: NA; cdr3_nt: TGTGCCAGCAGTGGCAGGGAAACAGATACGCAGTATTTT; cdr3_aa: CASSGRETDTQYF
j_call: TRBJ1-1; v_call: TRBV29-1; d_call: TRBD1; clone_size: few; cdr3_nt: TGCAGCGGTGGACAGGGGGAAGCTTTCTTT; cdr3_aa: CSGGQGEAFF
j_call: TRBJ2-6; v_call: TRBV27; d_call: NA; clone_size: NA; cdr3_nt: TGTGCCACCCAGGGAATTAGCGGAAGATCTGGGGCCAACGTCCTGACTTTC; cdr3_aa: CATQGISGRSGANVLTF
j_call: TRBJ2-3; v_call: TRBV7-2; d_call: NA; clone_size: many; cdr3_nt: TGTGCCAGCAGCTTTTATTTGGCAGATACGCAGTATTTT; cdr3_aa: CASSFYLADTQYF
j_call: TRBJ2-4; v_call: TRBV6-5; d_call: NA; clone_size: NA; cdr3_nt: TGTGCCAGCAGTTCCTTCCCGCCGGGAGCCAAAAACATTCAGTACTTC; cdr3_aa: CASSSFPPGAKNIQYF
j_call: TRBJ1-3; v_call: TRBV20-1; d_call: TRBD1; clone_size: many; cdr3_nt: TGCAGTGCTGAGGGGGCAGGGTTTGGAAACACCATATATTTT; cdr3_aa: CSAEGAGFGNTIYF
j_call: TRBJ1-3; v_call: TRBV29-1; d_call: NA; clone_size: few; cdr3_nt: TGCAGCGTGCAGGGAGATTCCGTTAGAGGAAACACCATATATTTT; cdr3_aa: CSVQGDSVRGNTIYF
j_call: TRBJ1-2; v_call: TRBV12-3/TRBV12-4; d_call: TRBD1; clone_size: NA; cdr3_nt: TGTGCCAGCAGTTCAACGGGACAGGGTGATTACTATGGCTACACCTTC; cdr3_aa: CASSSTGQGDYYGYTF
j_call: TRBJ2-3; v_call: TRBV6-5; d_call: NA; clone_size: few; cdr3_nt: TGTGCCAGCAGTTACCAAGCCCCACCAACCGGGGTTACGCAGTATTTT; cdr3_aa: CASSYQAPPTGVTQYF
j_call: TRBJ2-3; v_call: TRBV29-1; d_call: NA; clone_size: few; cdr3_nt: TGCAGCGTTGAAGATGTCCTAGATACGCAGTATTTT; cdr3_aa: CSVEDVLDTQYF
j_call: TRBJ2-5; v_call: TRBV29-1; d_call: NA; clone_size: many; cdr3_nt: TGCAGCGTTCAGACCATAAGGGGACAAGAGACCCAGTACTTC; cdr3_aa: CSVQTIRGQETQYF
j_call: TRBJ2-1; v_call: TRBV20-1; d_call: TRBD2; clone_size: NA; cdr3_nt: TGCAGTGCTCACGGACTAGCGGGAGCCTATAATTACAATGAGCAGTTCTTC; cdr3_aa: CSAHGLAGAYNYNEQFF
j_call: TRBJ2-7; v_call: TRBV7-6; d_call: TRBD1; clone_size: NA; cdr3_nt: TGTGCCAGCAGCTCGGACAGGGGCGTTTGGGACGAGCAGTACTTC; cdr3_aa: CASSSDRGVWDEQYF
j_call: TRBJ2-3; v_call: TRBV28; d_call: NA; clone_size: few; cdr3_nt: TGTGCCAGCAGTAGGTGGACAGTCCAATCTAGCACAGATACGCAGTATTTT; cdr3_aa: CASSRWTVQSSTDTQYF
j_call: TRBJ2-5; v_call: TRBV12-3/TRBV12-4; d_call: NA; clone_size: NA; cdr3_nt: TGTGCCAGCACCCTTATGTTAAAGGAGACCCAGTACTTC; cdr3_aa: CASTLMLKETQYF
j_call: TRBJ1-2; v_call: TRBV18; d_call: NA; clone_size: few; cdr3_nt: TGTGCCAGCTCATCTTCGACAGGCACGAACTATGGCTACACCTTC; cdr3_aa: CASSSSTGTNYGYTF
j_call: TRBJ2-6; v_call: TRBV20-1; d_call: NA; clone_size: few; cdr3_nt: TGCAGTGCTAGAGAGGGGGGTTGGGGAGGGGCCAACGTCCTGACTTTC; cdr3_aa: CSAREGGWGGANVLTF
j_call: TRBJ1-2; v_call: TRBV5-1; d_call: NA; clone_size: NA; cdr3_nt: TGCGCCAGCAGCTTGGGCCTCGGACAGAGTAACTATGGCTACACCTTC; cdr3_aa: CASSLGLGQSNYGYTF
j_call: TRBJ1-2; v_call: TRBV6-6; d_call: TRBD1; clone_size: NA; cdr3_nt: TGTGCCAGCAGTCCTGACAGGGCAGGCGGCTACACCTTC; cdr3_aa: CASSPDRAGGYTF
j_call: TRBJ2-1; v_call: TRBV10-3; d_call: TRBD2; clone_size: NA; cdr3_nt: TGTGCCATCAGTGAGTCTGGACTAGCGGGAGAGCAGTTCTTC; cdr3_aa: CAISESGLAGEQFF
j_call: TRBJ1-1; v_call: TRBV6-6; d_call: NA; clone_size: NA; cdr3_nt: TGTGCCAGCAGTTACCCGGCGGAGAAAGCTTTCTTT; cdr3_aa: CASSYPAEKAFF
j_call: TRBJ2-3; v_call: TRBV5-6; d_call: NA; clone_size: NA; cdr3_nt: TGTGCCAGCACCATGGGAGACACAGATACGCAGTATTTT; cdr3_aa: CASTMGDTDTQYF
j_call: TRBJ1-2; v_call: TRBV12-3/TRBV12-4; d_call: TRBD1; clone_size: NA; cdr3_nt: TGTGCCAGCCTACAGGGGCAAGCTAACTATGGCTACACCTTC; cdr3_aa: CASLQGQANYGYTF
j_call: TRBJ2-5; v_call: TRBV12-3/TRBV12-4; d_call: NA; clone_size: many; cdr3_nt: TGTGCCAGCAGTTCCGAGGGGGGCCAAGAGACCCAGTACTTC; cdr3_aa: CASSSEGGQETQYF
j_call: TRBJ1-6; v_call: TRBV14; d_call: NA; clone_size: NA; cdr3_nt: TGTGCCAGCAGCCCGGACGGGTTTTATTCACCCCTCCACTTT; cdr3_aa: CASSPDGFYSPLHF
j_call: TRBJ1-2; v_call: TRBV5-6; d_call: NA; clone_size: few; cdr3_nt: TGTGCCAGCAGCCCCTCACAGGCCGGCTACACCTTC; cdr3_aa: CASSPSQAGYTF
j_call: TRBJ1-1; v_call: TRBV20-1; d_call: TRBD1; clone_size: many; cdr3_nt: TGCAGTGCCCCGGGACAGGGATGGGCTTTCTTT; cdr3_aa: CSAPGQGWAFF
j_call: TRBJ1-1; v_call: TRBV20-1; d_call: NA; clone_size: many; cdr3_nt: TGCAGTGCTAGCCTGAACACTGAAGCTTTCTTT; cdr3_aa: CSASLNTEAFF
j_call: TRBJ2-1; v_call: TRBV4-3; d_call: NA; clone_size: few; cdr3_nt: TGCGCCAGCAGCCACGGGCGGGCGAGCTCCTACAATGAGCAGTTCTTC; cdr3_aa: CASSHGRASSYNEQFF
j_call: TRBJ2-7; v_call: TRBV10-3; d_call: TRBD2; clone_size: NA; cdr3_nt: TGTGCCATCAGGTCTAGCGGGCTCGAGCAGTACTTC; cdr3_aa: CAIRSSGLEQYF
j_call: TRBJ2-5; v_call: TRBV29-1; d_call: NA; clone_size: few; cdr3_nt: TGCAGCGTTCGACAGGAACAAGAGACCCAGTACTTC; cdr3_aa: CSVRQEQETQYF
j_call: TRBJ2-3; v_call: TRBV7-2; d_call: NA; clone_size: few; cdr3_nt: TGTGCCAGCAGCGCCCTAGCGGATACGCAGTATTTT; cdr3_aa: CASSALADTQYF